Presented here are 20 T cell receptor beta chains from one specimen sequenced in a study of technical replicates of blood from several donors. Profiling relied on immunoSEQ multiplex PCR, and the TCRdb table lists in-frame clones only, not all of them. The top ten hold under 0.35% of the sample, which has about 100,000 clones, 95% seen once. Material for sequencing was T cells isolated from PBMCs. Source of these receptors: a human donor in good health.

This clone was recorded only once. This chain joins TRBV10-3 and TRBJ2-2; a possible D gene is TRBD2 (5 bases). V was trimmed by 2 bases and J by 2 bases, leaving 6 bases between them. CDR1 and CDR2 (germline): ENHRY, SYGVKD. This CDR3 is built from 14 residues. The CDR3 sequence is CAISEGSNTGELFF. The DNA for the CDR3 is TGTGCCATCAGTGAGGGGAGTAACACCGGGGAGCTGTTTTTT.

This chain links TRBV18 with TRBJ1-1, with 7 bases that match TRBD1. The CDR3 runs to 16 residues. Germline assignment: CDR1 KGHSH and CDR2 LQKENI. Germline trimming cut 1 base from V and 2 bases from J; bases unmatched to any gene: 7. In nucleotides, the CDR3 is TGTGCCAGCTCACCACTGGGACAGAGCCTAAACACTGAAGCTTTCTTT. It specifies CASSPLGQSLNTEAFF.

This rearrangement joins TRBV2 to TRBJ2-2; D is unresolved. The CDR3 runs to 13 residues. The germline V gene has CDR1 SNHLY and CDR2 FYNNEI. V was clipped by 4 bases and J by 4 bases, with 7 bases between them. As DNA, the CDR3 is TGTGCCAGCAGTGCTGAGCTCACCGGGGAGCTGTTTTTT. It encodes CASSAELTGELFF.

The chain carries TRBV7-3 and TRBJ1-1; 9 nucleotides align to TRBD1. V dropped 4 bases and J dropped 3; count of bases not matched to a gene: 9. This CDR3 region has 16 residues. Germline CDR1 is SGHTA and CDR2 is FQGTGA. The CDR3, as DNA: TGTGCCAGCAGCTATGGGACAGGGAATACAGACACTGAAGCTTTCTTT. It is translated as CASSYGTGNTDTEAFF.

The genes are TRBV18 and TRBJ2-1; maybe TRBD2 (6 bases). V was trimmed by 5 bases and J by 2 bases, leaving 13 bases between them. The CDR3 is 15 amino acids. CDR1 is KGHSH and CDR2 is LQKENI in the germline V gene. In DNA, the CDR3 is TGTGCCAGCTCAGATTATAGCGGTGCCTACAATGAGCAGTTCTTC. Protein sequence: CASSDYSGAYNEQFF. The whole variable domain, remainder taken from reference TRBV18 and TRBJ2-1, is NAGVMQNPRHLVRRRGQEARLRCSPMKGHSHVYWYRQLPEEGLKFMVYLQKENIIDESGMPKERFSAEFPKEGPSILRIQQVVRGDSAAYFCASSDYSGAYNEQFFGPGTRLTVL.

The chain carries TRBV5-4 and TRBJ2-1; 11 bases are a match to TRBD2. The germline V gene has CDR1 SGHNT and CDR2 YYREEE (reference sequence). Trimming removed 5 bases from V and 7 bases from J; junction bases left unmatched: 8. The CDR3 has 15 amino acids. CDR3 coding DNA: TGTGCCAGCAGGTATAGCGGGAGGGAAAAGAATGAGCAGTTCTTC. This codes for CASRYSGREKNEQFF.

This clone was seen a single time. This chain joins TRBV29-1 and TRBJ2-7, with TRBD1 identical over 8 bases. With V trimmed by 2 bases and J by 3 bases, 9 bases remained unmatched. CDR1 and CDR2 from the germline V gene are SQVTM and ANQGSEA. This CDR3 spans 15 amino acids. Here the CDR3 reads CSVEYMGQEHYEQYF. The CDR3 coding sequence is TGCAGCGTTGAATATATGGGACAGGAACACTACGAGCAGTACTTC.

This clone appeared a single time. The chain has TRBV15 and TRBJ1-2, with D perhaps TRBD1 (6 bases). The V and J ends lost 4 bases and 0 bases respectively, with 12 bases between them. The length of the CDR3 is 15 residues. Germline CDR1 LNHNV, CDR2 YYDKDF (reference sequence). The chain's CDR3 is CATSKRTAANYGYTF. CDR3 bases: TGTGCCACCAGCAAAAGGACAGCTGCTAACTATGGCTACACCTTC.

The chain employs TRBV10-1 and TRBJ2-7; 11 bases are a match to TRBD2. This CDR3 spans 18 amino acids. Germline loops: CDR1 WNHNN, CDR2 SYGVQD (reference sequence). V trimming: 3 bases; J trimming: 3 bases; junction bases outside the gene matches: 13. The CDR3 is CASSDKTRRLAGYYEQYF. The DNA of the CDR3 is TGCGCCAGCAGTGACAAAACCCGTCGACTAGCGGGATACTACGAGCAGTACTTC.

V usage is TRBV14 and J usage is TRBJ1-2, with 7 bases identical to TRBD1. CDR3 length equals 13 residues. Germline lookup yields CDR1 SGHDN and CDR2 FVKESK. V gave up 3 bases and J gave up 2 bases; unmatched junction bases: 0. The CDR3 nucleotides read TGTGCCAGCAGCCAGGGACAGAACTATGGCTACACCTTC. Translation: CASSQGQNYGYTF. Together with reference TRBV14 and TRBJ1-2, the CDR3 gives the full variable domain: EAGVTQFPSHSVIEKGQTVTLRCDPISGHDNLYWYRRVMGKEIKFLLHFVKESKQDESGMPNNRFLAERTGGTYSTLKVQPAELEDSGVYFCASSQGQNYGYTFGSGTRLTVV.

The genes are TRBV19 and TRBJ2-3, with 8 bases fitting TRBD2. Germline V gene data show CDR1 as LNHDA and CDR2 as SQIVND (reference sequence). J gave up 0 bases and V 7 bases, and 6 bases lay outside the gene matches. This CDR3 has 15 amino acids. CDR3 nucleotide sequence: TGTGCCAGTACCGCAACTAGCGGAAGCACAGATACGCAGTATTTT. It is translated as CASTATSGSTDTQYF.

The count of this clone is one. The gene calls are TRBV30 and TRBJ1-1, with TRBD1 matching over 8 bases. The CDR3 totals 14 residues. CDR1 is GTSNPN and CDR2 is SVGIG in the germline V gene (reference sequence). J was trimmed by 5 bases and V by 0 bases; bases with no gene match: 5. The CDR3 loop is CAWSVTGVGTEAFF. In DNA, the CDR3 is TGTGCCTGGAGTGTGACAGGGGTGGGTACTGAAGCTTTCTTT.

This CDR3 reads CASSVRGGANEKLFF. CDR3 in DNA: TGTGCCAGCAGCGTAAGAGGGGGGGCTAATGAAAAACTGTTTTTT. This chain joins TRBV9 and TRBJ1-4, with a weak D call TRBD1 (6 bases). The germline gives CDR1 SGDLS, CDR2 YYNGEE. The germline V and J ends were trimmed by 1 base and 3 bases, with 10 bases remaining between them. The CDR3 consists of 15 residues.

The V gene is TRBV11-2, the J gene TRBJ2-5; D possibly corresponds to TRBD2 (6 bases). The CDR3 sequence is 14 residues long. Trimming removed 6 bases from V and 4 bases from J, with 15 bases in between. Germline values: CDR1 SGHAT, CDR2 FQNNGV. In DNA form, the CDR3 reads TGTGCCAGCAGTTGGGATGGGGGAGGAGAGACCCAGTACTTC. This translates into CASSWDGGGETQYF.

The genes are TRBV6-5 and TRBJ2-1; a weak D match, TRBD1 (6 bases). Trimming took off 4 bases at V and 7 bases at J, with 14 bases between the two ends. Germline V gene data show CDR1 as MNHEY and CDR2 as SVGAGI. The CDR3 consists of 14 residues. The DNA of the CDR3 is TGTGCCAGCAGTTTAACAGGGTGGAGGAATGAGCAGTTCTTC. Its translation: CASSLTGWRNEQFF.

The chain combines TRBV9 with TRBJ1-2; D unclear. Germline CDR1 SGDLS, CDR2 YYNGEE. V lost 0 bases and J lost 6, with 12 bases in between. The CDR3 has 14 amino acids. CDR3 region: CASSVGAGIHGYTF. Written as DNA, the CDR3 is TGTGCCAGCAGCGTAGGAGCGGGGATTCATGGCTACACCTTC.

V is TRBV6-5 and J is TRBJ2-7; D not resolved. Germline CDR1 reads MNHEY; CDR2 reads SVGAGI. Trimming shortened V by 6 bases and J by 3 bases, and 12 bases separated the two germline ends. The CDR3 loop spans 13 amino acids. The CDR3 is CASSPGPVYEQYF. The CDR3 DNA is TGTGCCAGCAGCCCCGGTCCGGTCTACGAGCAGTACTTC.

The rearrangement joins TRBV6-5 to TRBJ2-2; 9 positions match TRBD1. There are 15 residues in the CDR3. Germline V gene data show CDR1 as MNHEY and CDR2 as SVGAGI. Losses at the gene ends were 7 bases for V and 8 bases for J; bases not matched to a gene: 11. The CDR3 DNA is TGTGCCAGCACCCAAGGGACAGGGCTCGTAGGGGAGCTGTTTTTT. Translated: CASTQGTGLVGELFF.

The chain employs TRBV2 and TRBJ1-3; D not resolved. V was clipped by 6 bases and J by 3 bases, with 6 bases between them. Germline values: CDR1 SNHLY, CDR2 FYNNEI. There are 12 residues in the CDR3. The CDR3 DNA follows: TGTGCCAGCAGAGAGATTGGAAACACCATATATTTT. Translated, it gives CASREIGNTIYF.

The chain employs TRBV5-1 and TRBJ2-5; D is perhaps TRBD2 (6 bases). The germline V gene has CDR1 SGHRS and CDR2 YFSETQ. V shed 5 bases and J shed 1 base, with 21 bases lying between them. This CDR3 is 17 amino acids long. This CDR3 is CASSYVRTAEGQETQYF. As DNA, the CDR3 is TGCGCCAGCAGTTATGTGCGGACCGCGGAGGGCCAAGAGACCCAGTACTTC. The whole variable domain, remainder taken from reference TRBV5-1 and TRBJ2-5, is KAGVTQTPRYLIKTRGQQVTLSCSPISGHRSVSWYQQTPGQGLQFLFEYFSETQRNKGNFPGRFSGRQFSNSRSEMNVSTLELGDSALYLCASSYVRTAEGQETQYFGPGTRLLVL.